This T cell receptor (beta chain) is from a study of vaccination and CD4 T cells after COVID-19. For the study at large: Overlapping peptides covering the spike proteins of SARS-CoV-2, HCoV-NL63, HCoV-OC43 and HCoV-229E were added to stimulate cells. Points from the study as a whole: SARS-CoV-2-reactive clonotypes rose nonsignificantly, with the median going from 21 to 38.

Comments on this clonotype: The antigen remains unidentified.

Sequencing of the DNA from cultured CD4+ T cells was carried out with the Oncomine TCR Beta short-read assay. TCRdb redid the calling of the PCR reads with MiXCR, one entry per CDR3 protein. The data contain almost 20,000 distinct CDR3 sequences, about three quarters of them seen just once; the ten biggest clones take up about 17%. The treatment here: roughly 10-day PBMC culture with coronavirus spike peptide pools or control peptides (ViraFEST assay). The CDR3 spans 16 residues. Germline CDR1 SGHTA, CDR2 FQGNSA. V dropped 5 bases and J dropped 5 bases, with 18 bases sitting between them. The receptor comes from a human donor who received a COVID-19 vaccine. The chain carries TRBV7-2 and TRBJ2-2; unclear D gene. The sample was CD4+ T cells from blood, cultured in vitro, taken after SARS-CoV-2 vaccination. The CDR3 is CASSPIGAGGTGELFF. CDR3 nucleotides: TGTGCCAGCAGCCCGATAGGAGCCGGTGGTACCGGGGAGCTGTTTTTT.